Sequencing of this T cell receptor (beta chain) was carried out in a study of early T cells in non-severe SARS-CoV-2 infection. General study findings and limits: The study's VDJdb matching favored anti-spike CD8 responses and missed private and CD4 specificities.

As for this clonotype: The antigen remains undetermined.

The TCR library protocol attached unique molecular identifiers to the individual cDNA molecules. Via MiXCR, TCRdb re-called the 5' RACE reads, giving one row per CDR3 protein. The repertoire has around 57,000 distinct CDR3 sequences, approximately 11% of them found once; the top ten carry under 2%. V was pared by 3 bases and J by 4 bases, with 18 bases between. This CDR3 has 16 residues. From germline, CDR1 is SGHRS and CDR2 YFSETQ. The receptor was isolated from an adult who was a healthcare worker with PCR-confirmed SARS-CoV-2 infection or an uninfected control (not recorded which). Sequenced sample: whole blood. The rearrangement joins TRBV5-1 to TRBJ2-3; no reliable D call. The CDR3 DNA reads as TGCGCCAGCAGCTCCATCTCTGCGTTTAAGGCAGATACGCAGTATTTT. Its translation is CASSSISAFKADTQYF.